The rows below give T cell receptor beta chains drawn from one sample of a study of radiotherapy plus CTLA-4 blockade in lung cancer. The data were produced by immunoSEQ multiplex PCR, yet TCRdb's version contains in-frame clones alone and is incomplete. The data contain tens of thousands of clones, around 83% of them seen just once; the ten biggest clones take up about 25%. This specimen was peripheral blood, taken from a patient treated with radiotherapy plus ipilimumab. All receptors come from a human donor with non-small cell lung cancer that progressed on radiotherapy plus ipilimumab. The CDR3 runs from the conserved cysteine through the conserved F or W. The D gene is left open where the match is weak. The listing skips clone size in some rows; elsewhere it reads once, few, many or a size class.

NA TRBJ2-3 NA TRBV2 TGTGCCAGCAGTGAAACGGGAGCGGGCACAGATACGCAGTATTTT CASSETGAGTDTQYF
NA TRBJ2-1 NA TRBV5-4 TGTGCCAGCAGCTCACAGGGCTACAATGAGCAGTTCTTC CASSSQGYNEQFF
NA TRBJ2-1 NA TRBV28 TGTGCCAGCAGTTTTATTTACAATGAGCAGTTCTTC CASSFIYNEQFF
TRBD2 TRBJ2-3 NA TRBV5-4 TGTGCCAGCAGCTTACCAGCGGGAGGAACCACAGATACGCAGTATTTT CASSLPAGGTTDTQYF
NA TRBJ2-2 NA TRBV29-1 TGCAGCGTGGACGCCGGGTACACCGGGGAGCTGTTTTTT CSVDAGYTGELFF
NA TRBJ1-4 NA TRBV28 TGTGCCAGCAGTTTAAGGCTGTTGGAAAAACTGTTTTTT CASSLRLLEKLFF
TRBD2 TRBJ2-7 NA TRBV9 TGTGCCAGCAGCCCGGGATCGGCGGGAGCCTCCTACGAGCAGTACTTC CASSPGSAGASYEQYF
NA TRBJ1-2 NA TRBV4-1 TGCGCCAGCAGCCAAGAACCGACTGGTAACTATGGCTACACCTTC CASSQEPTGNYGYTF
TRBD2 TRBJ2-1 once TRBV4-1 TGCGCCAGCAGCCAGGCGGGAGTCAATGAGCAGTTCTTC CASSQAGVNEQFF
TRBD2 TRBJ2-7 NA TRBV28 TGTGCCAGCCGGACGGGACTAGCGGGAGCATTATCCTACGAGCAGTACTTC CASRTGLAGALSYEQYF
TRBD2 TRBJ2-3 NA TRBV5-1 TGCGCCAGCAGCTTGGAACTAGCGGGAGGTGCAACTAGCACAGATACGCAGTATTTT CASSLELAGGATSTDTQYF
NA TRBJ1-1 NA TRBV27 TGTGCCAGCAGTCCCCCCGGGGGAAAGTCTTTCTTT CASSPPGGKSFF
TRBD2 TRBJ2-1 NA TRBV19 TGTGCCAGTAGGGGCCCCCGGGAGGGGACTTCGGATGAGCAGTTCTTC CASRGPREGTSDEQFF
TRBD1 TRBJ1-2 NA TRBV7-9 TGTGCCAGCAGCCGACAAAGAGACAGGGGGCTTGGCTACACCTTC CASSRQRDRGLGYTF
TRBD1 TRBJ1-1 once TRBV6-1 TGTGCCAGCAGTGCCAGGGGGCGCGGGACTGAAGCTTTCTTT CASSARGRGTEAFF
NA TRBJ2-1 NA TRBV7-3 TGTGCCAGCAGCGTAAACAGGGACGGCGGGCAGTTCTTC CASSVNRDGGQFF
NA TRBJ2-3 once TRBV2 TGTGCCAGCAGTCCGACAGCAGATACGCAGTATTTT CASSPTADTQYF
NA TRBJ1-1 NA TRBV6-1 TGTGCCAGCAGTGAGGTTGGCATGGACACTGAAGCTTTCTTT CASSEVGMDTEAFF
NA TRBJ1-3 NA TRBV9 TGTGCCAGCAGCGTCCAAAGTTCTGGAAACACCATATATTTT CASSVQSSGNTIYF
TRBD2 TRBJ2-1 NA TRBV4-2 TGTGCCAGCAGCCAAGAACGGCTAGCGGCCTCCTACAATGAGCAGTTCTTC CASSQERLAASYNEQFF
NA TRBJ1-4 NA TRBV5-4 TGTGCCAGCAGAACAGCCGGGACTTCTAATGAAAAACTGTTTTTT CASRTAGTSNEKLFF
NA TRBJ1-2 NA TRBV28 TGTGCCAGCAGTTTATCAGGGAACTATGGCTACACCTTC CASSLSGNYGYTF
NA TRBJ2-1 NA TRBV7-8 TGTGCCAGCAGCTTAGATGGCGGGCCGGAGGTTGAGCAGTTCTTC CASSLDGGPEVEQFF
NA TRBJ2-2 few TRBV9 TGTGCCAGCAGCATCGACACCTTCACCGGGGAGCTGTTTTTT CASSIDTFTGELFF
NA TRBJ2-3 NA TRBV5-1 TGCGCCAGCAGCCCCGGCACAGATACGCAGTATTTT CASSPGTDTQYF
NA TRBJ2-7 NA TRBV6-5 TGTGCCAGCAGTTACGCCCCTAGTACTGCCTACTACGAGCAGTACTTC CASSYAPSTAYYEQYF
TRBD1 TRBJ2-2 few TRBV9 TGTGCCAGCAGCTTTGGACAGGGGGAGGGCGGGGAGCTGTTTTTT CASSFGQGEGGELFF